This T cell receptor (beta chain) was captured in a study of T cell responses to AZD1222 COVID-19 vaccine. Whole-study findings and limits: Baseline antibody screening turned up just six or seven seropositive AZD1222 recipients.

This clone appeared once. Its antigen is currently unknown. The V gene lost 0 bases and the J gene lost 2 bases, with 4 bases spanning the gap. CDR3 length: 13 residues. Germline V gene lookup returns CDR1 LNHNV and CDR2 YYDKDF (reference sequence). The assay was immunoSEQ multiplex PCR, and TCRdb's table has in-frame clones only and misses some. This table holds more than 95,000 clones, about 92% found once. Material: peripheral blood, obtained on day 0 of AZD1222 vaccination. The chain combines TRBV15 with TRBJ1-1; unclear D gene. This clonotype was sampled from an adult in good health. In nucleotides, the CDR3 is TGTGCCACCAGCAGAGATTTCAACACTGAAGCTTTCTTT. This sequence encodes CATSRDFNTEAFF.